This TCR beta chain was documented in a study of blood T cells in healthy people across ages. Findings and limits, study-wide: Samples with more naive T cells showed higher observed beta diversity. It was the long-lived donors that had more naive CD4+ cells and higher diversity than aged donors.

CDR3 length equals 11 residues. Trimming left V 3 bases short and J 6 bases short, with 4 bases between. Germline-derived CDR1 and CDR2 are LGHNT and FRNRAP. As to this clonotype: Its matching antigen is unknown.

It was with a sample-barcoded 5' primer and a J-beta primer mix that a second PCR of roughly 6 to 12 cycles was run. From the 5' RACE reads, TCRdb called clonotypes with MiXCR, one entry per CDR3 protein. The sample consists of over 1,300,000 distinct CDR3 sequences, 45% to 70% of them appearing once. The TCR was taken from a man in his late teens or twenties in good health. The sample was blood. The V and J genes are TRBV12-5 and TRBJ2-3; unclear D gene. The CDR3 DNA reads as TGTGCTAGTGGTTTTTTTGATACGCAGTATTTT. Translating gives CASGFFDTQYF.